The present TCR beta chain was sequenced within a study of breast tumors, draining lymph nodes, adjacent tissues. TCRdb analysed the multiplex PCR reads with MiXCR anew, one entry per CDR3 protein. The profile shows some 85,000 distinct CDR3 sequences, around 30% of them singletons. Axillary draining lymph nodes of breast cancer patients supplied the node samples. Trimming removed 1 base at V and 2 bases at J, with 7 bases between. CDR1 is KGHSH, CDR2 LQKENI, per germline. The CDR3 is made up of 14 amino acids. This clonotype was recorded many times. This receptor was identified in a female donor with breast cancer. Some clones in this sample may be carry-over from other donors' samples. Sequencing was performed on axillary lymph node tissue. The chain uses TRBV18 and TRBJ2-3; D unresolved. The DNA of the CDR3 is TGTGCCAGCTCACCACGGCTTCCCACAGATACGCAGTATTTT. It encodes CASSPRLPTDTQYF.